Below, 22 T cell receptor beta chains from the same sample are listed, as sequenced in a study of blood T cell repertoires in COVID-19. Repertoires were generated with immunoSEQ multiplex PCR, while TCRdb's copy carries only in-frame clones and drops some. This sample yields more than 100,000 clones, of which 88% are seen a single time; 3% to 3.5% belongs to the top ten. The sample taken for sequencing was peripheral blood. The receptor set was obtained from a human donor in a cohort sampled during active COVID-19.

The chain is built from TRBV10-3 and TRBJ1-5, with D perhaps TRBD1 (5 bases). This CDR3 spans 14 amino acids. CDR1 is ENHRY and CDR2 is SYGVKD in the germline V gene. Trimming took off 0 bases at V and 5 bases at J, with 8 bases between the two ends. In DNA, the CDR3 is TGTGCCATCAGTGAGTCGCAGGGTGATCAGCCCCAGCATTTT. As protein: CAISESQGDQPQHF.

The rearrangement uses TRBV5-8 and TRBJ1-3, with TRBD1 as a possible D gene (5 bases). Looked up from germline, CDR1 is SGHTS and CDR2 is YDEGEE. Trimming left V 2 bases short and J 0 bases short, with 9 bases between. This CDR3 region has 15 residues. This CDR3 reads CASSFQGHSGNTIYF. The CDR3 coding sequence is TGTGCCAGCAGCTTTCAGGGCCACTCTGGAAACACCATATATTTT.

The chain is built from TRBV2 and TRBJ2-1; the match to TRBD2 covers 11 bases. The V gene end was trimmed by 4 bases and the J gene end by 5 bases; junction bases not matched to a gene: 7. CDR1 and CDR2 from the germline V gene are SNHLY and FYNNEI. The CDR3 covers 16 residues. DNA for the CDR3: TGTGCCAGCAGTGCCCTTCTAGCGGGGGGAAACAATGAGCAGTTCTTC. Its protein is CASSALLAGGNNEQFF.

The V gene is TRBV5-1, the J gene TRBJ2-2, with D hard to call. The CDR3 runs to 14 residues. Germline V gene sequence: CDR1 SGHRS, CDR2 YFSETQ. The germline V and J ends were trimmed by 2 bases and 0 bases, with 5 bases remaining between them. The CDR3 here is CASSLAANTGELFF. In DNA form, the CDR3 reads TGCGCCAGCAGCTTAGCCGCGAACACCGGGGAGCTGTTTTTT.

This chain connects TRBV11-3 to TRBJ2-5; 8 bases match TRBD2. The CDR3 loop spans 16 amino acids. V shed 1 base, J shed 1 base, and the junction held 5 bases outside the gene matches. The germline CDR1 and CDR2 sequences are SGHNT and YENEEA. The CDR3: CASSLGGAGAQETQYF. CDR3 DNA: TGTGCCAGCAGCTTAGGCGGAGCGGGAGCCCAAGAGACCCAGTACTTC.

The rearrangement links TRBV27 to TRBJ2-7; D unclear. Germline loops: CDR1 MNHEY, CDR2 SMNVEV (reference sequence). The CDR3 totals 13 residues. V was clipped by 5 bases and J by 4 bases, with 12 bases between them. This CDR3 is CASSPSLIYEQYF. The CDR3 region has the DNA TGTGCCAGCAGTCCCTCCCTTATTTACGAGCAGTACTTC.

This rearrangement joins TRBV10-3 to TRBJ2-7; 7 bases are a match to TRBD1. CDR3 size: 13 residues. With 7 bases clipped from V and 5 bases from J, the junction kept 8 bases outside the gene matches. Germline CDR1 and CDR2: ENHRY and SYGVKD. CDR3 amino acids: CAINYGTADEQYF. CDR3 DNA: TGTGCCATCAACTACGGGACAGCGGACGAGCAGTACTTC.

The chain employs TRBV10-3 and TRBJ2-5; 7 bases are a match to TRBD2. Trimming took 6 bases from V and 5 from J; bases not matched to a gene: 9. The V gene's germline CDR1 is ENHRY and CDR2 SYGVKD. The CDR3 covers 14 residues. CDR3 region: CAIRDASGGETQYF. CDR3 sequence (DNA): TGTGCCATCAGGGACGCTAGCGGCGGGGAGACCCAGTACTTC.

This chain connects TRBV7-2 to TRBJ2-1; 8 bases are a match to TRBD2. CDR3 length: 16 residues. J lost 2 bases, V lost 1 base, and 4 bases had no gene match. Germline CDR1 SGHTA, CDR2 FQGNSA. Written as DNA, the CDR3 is TGTGCCAGCAGCTTAGAGTCGGGAGGGGCCTACAATGAGCAGTTCTTC. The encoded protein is CASSLESGGAYNEQFF.

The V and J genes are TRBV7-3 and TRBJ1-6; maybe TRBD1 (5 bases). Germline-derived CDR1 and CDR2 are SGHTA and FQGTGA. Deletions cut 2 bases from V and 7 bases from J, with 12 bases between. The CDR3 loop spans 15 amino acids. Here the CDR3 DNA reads TGTGCCAGCAGCTTACAGGGTCTTGGGAATTCACCCCTCCACTTT. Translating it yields CASSLQGLGNSPLHF. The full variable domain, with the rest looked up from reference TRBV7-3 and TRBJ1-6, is GAGVSQTPSNKVTEKGKYVELRCDPISGHTALYWYRQSLGQGPEFLIYFQGTGAADDSGLPNDRFFAVRPEGSVSTLKIQRTERGDSAVYLCASSLQGLGNSPLHFGNGTRLTVT.

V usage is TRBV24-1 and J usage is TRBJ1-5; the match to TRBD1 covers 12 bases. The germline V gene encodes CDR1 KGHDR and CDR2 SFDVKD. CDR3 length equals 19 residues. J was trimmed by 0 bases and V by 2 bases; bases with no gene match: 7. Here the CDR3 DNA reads TGTGCCACCAGTGATTCCGGGACAGGGGGCGAGTATAGCAATCAGCCCCAGCATTTT. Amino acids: CATSDSGTGGEYSNQPQHF.

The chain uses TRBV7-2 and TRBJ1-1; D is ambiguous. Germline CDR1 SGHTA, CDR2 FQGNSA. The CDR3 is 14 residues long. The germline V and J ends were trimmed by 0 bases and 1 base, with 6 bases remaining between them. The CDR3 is CASSLARGNTEAFF. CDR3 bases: TGTGCCAGCAGCTTAGCCCGGGGGAACACTGAAGCTTTCTTT.

This CDR3 is CASSPQQGGQGFRYEQYF. The CDR3 DNA reads as TGTGCCAGTAGTCCTCAACAGGGTGGACAGGGGTTTCGCTACGAGCAGTACTTC. V gene TRBV19 combines with J gene TRBJ2-7; 9 bases are a match to TRBD1. The germline CDR1 and CDR2 sequences are LNHDA and SQIVND (reference sequence). The CDR3 runs to 18 residues. The trim removed 5 bases at V and 3 bases at J, leaving 17 bases unmatched.

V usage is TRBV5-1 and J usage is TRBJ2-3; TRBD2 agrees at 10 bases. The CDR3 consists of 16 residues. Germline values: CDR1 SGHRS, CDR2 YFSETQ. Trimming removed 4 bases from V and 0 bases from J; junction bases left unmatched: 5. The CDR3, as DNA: TGCGCCAGCAGCGTGACTAGCGGGTTTAGCACAGATACGCAGTATTTT. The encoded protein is CASSVTSGFSTDTQYF.

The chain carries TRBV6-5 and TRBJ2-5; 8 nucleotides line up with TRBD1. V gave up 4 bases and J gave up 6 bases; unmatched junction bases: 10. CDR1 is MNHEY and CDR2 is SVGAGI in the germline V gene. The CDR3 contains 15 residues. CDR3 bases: TGTGCCAGCAGTTCGCCGGACAGGGTTGGGAAGACCCAGTACTTC. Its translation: CASSSPDRVGKTQYF.

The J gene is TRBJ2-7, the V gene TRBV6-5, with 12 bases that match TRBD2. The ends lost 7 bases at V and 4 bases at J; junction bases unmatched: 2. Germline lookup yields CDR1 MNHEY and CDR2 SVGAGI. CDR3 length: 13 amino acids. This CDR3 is CASTGTSGYEQYF. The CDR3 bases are TGTGCCAGCACCGGGACTAGCGGGTACGAGCAGTACTTC.

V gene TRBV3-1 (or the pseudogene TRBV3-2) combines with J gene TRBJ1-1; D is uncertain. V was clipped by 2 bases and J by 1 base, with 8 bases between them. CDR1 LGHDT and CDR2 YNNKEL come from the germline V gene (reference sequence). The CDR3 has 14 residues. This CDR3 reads CASSQLYRNTEAFF. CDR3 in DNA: TGTGCCAGCAGCCAACTTTATCGGAACACTGAAGCTTTCTTT.

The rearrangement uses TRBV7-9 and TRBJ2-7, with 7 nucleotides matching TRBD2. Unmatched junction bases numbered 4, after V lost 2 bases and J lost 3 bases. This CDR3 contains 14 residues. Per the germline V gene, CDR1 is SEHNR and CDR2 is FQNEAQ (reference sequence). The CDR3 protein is CASSLRGEYYEQYF. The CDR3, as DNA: TGTGCCAGCAGCTTACGGGGGGAGTACTACGAGCAGTACTTC.

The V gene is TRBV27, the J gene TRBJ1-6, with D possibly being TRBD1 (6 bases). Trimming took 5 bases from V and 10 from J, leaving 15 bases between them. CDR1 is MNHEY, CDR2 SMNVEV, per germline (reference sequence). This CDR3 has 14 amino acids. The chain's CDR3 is CASSKGVGESPLHF. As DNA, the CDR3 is TGTGCCAGCAGTAAGGGGGTTGGCGAATCACCCCTCCACTTT.

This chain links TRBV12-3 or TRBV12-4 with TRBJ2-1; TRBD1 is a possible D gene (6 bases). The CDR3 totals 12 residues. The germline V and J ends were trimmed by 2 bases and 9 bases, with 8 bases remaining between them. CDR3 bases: TGTGCCAGCAGTTTACCCAGGGGTGAGCAGTTCTTC. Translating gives CASSLPRGEQFF.

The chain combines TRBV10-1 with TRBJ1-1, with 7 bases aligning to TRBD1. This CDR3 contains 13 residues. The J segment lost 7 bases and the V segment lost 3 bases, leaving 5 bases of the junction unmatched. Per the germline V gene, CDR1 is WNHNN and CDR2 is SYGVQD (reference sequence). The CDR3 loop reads CASSEGGRLEAFF. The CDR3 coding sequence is TGCGCCAGCAGTGAAGGGGGCAGGCTTGAAGCTTTCTTT.

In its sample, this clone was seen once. For the CDR3, the DNA is TGCGCCAGCAGCCAAGCTTTGCAGGCGACTAATGAAAAACTGTTTTTT. It codes for CASSQALQATNEKLFF. The chain couples TRBV4-1 to TRBJ1-4; D unclear. Trimming pared 1 base from V and 2 bases from J, leaving 11 bases between. This CDR3 region has 16 residues. CDR1 is MGHRA and CDR2 is YSYEKL in the germline V gene.